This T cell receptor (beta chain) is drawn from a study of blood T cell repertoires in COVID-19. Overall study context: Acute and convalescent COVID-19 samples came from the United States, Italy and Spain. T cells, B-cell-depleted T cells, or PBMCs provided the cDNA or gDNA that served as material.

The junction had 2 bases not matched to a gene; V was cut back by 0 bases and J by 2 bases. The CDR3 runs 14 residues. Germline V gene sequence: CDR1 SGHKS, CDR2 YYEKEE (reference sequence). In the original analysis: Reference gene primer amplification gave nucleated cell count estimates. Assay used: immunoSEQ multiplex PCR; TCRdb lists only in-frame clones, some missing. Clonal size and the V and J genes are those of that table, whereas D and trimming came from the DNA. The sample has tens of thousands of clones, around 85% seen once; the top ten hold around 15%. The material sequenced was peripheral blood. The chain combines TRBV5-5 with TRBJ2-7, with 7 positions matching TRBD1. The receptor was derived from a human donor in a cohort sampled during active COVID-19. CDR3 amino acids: CASSLVDRTYEQYF. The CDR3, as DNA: TGTGCCAGCAGCTTGGTGGACAGGACCTACGAGCAGTACTTC.